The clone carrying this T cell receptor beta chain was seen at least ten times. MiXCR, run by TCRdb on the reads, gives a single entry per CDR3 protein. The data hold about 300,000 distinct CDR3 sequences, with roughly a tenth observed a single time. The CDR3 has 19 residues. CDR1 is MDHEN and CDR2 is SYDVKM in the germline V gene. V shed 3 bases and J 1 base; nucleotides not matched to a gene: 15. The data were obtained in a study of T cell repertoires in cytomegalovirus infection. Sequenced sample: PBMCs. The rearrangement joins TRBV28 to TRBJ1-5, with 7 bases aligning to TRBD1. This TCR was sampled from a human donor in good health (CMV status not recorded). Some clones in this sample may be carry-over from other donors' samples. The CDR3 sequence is CASSLGGTVTRWSNQPQHF. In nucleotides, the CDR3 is TGTGCCAGCAGTTTGGGAGGGACAGTTACGAGGTGGAGCAATCAGCCCCAGCATTTT.